Below, 29 T cell receptor beta chains from the same sample are listed, as sequenced in a study of blood T cell repertoires in COVID-19. Method: immunoSEQ multiplex PCR; TCRdb's copy keeps in-frame clones and lacks some. In the table there are about 150,000 clones, 90% to 95% of which are singletons. Sample: peripheral blood. These TCRs come from a middle-aged man with acute or convalescent COVID-19.

The V call is TRBV16, the J call TRBJ1-2; D is perhaps TRBD1 (5 bases). The CDR3 is 15 amino acids. Germline loops: CDR1 KGHSY, CDR2 FQNENV. The V and J ends lost 0 bases and 5 bases respectively, with 13 bases between them. The CDR3 sequence: CASSQSAGPGYGYTF. The CDR3 DNA reads as TGTGCCAGCAGCCAATCGGCAGGGCCCGGATATGGCTACACCTTC.

This clone was counted a few times. The V and J genes are TRBV7-6 and TRBJ1-1, with no clear D. Germline-derived CDR1 and CDR2 are SGHVS and FNYEAQ. The CDR3 runs 13 residues. Trimming removed 1 base from V and 4 bases from J, with 7 bases in between. The CDR3 DNA reads as TGTGCCAGCAGCTTAGATGGGAGCACTGAAGCTTTCTTT. It codes for CASSLDGSTEAFF.

The rearrangement links TRBV4-2 to TRBJ2-2; the D gene is possibly TRBD2 (6 bases). The CDR3 has 17 amino acids. Germline-derived CDR1 and CDR2 are LGHNA and YNFKEQ. Deletions cut 0 bases from V and 5 bases from J, with 16 bases between. CDR3 in amino acids: CASSQDDGGMRTGELFF. The DNA for the CDR3 is TGTGCCAGCAGCCAAGACGACGGCGGGATGAGGACCGGGGAGCTGTTTTTT.

This clone has just one count. The chain joins TRBV6-5 to TRBJ1-1; D unresolved. V was clipped by 7 bases and J by 3 bases, with 18 bases between them. The CDR3 covers 15 residues. Germline V gene data show CDR1 as MNHEY and CDR2 as SVGAGI. The CDR3 coding sequence is TGTGCCAGCACTTTCTGGGTAGCTTCCGACACTGAAGCTTTCTTT. This codes for CASTFWVASDTEAFF.

This chain uses TRBV30 with TRBJ1-2; D is possibly TRBD1 (5 bases). Trimming shortened V by 7 bases and J by 9 bases, and 24 bases separated the two germline ends. Germline V gene lookup returns CDR1 GTSNPN and CDR2 SVGIG (reference sequence). The CDR3 runs 14 residues. CDR3 in amino acids: CASLELGGGIRYTF. The DNA of the CDR3 is TGTGCCTCCCTGGAGCTTGGGGGGGGTATTCGCTACACCTTC.

This rearrangement joins TRBV19 to TRBJ1-4; D may be TRBD1 (6 bases). Germline V gene data show CDR1 as LNHDA and CDR2 as SQIVND (reference sequence). The CDR3 totals 12 residues. Trimming cost V 6 bases and J 5 bases, with 7 bases left between them. Here the CDR3 DNA reads TGTGCCAGTAGCGACAGGAATGAAAAACTGTTTTTT. Protein product: CASSDRNEKLFF.

This clone is deemed medium-sized. The rearrangement uses TRBV29-1 and TRBJ2-7, with 9 bases fitting TRBD1. Germline-derived CDR1 and CDR2 are SQVTM and ANQGSEA. There are 14 residues in the CDR3. With V trimmed by 6 bases and J by 0 bases, 6 bases remained unmatched. CDR3 sequence (DNA): TGCAGCGTGCTCGACAGGGGGAGCTCCTACGAGCAGTACTTC. This encodes CSVLDRGSSYEQYF.

A single count supports this clone. V gene TRBV28 combines with J gene TRBJ1-2; 9 positions match TRBD1. Germline CDR1 is MDHEN and CDR2 is SYDVKM. The CDR3 contains 15 residues. V was pared by 3 bases and J by 4 bases, with 6 bases of the junction left unmatched. The CDR3 DNA reads TGTGCCAGCAGTTTGGCCTGGACAGGGGCCTATGGCTACACCTTC. Protein sequence: CASSLAWTGAYGYTF.

This clone appeared a single time. The chain joins TRBV15 to TRBJ2-1, with a weak D call TRBD2 (6 bases). Germline-derived CDR1 and CDR2 are LNHNV and YYDKDF (reference sequence). The CDR3 extends over 16 amino acids. The V and J ends lost 6 bases and 0 bases respectively, with 15 bases between them. The CDR3 coding sequence is TGTGCCACCAGGTTGGGAGGAAGGGGCTCCTACAATGAGCAGTTCTTC. Its translation is CATRLGGRGSYNEQFF.

The chain couples TRBV24-1 to TRBJ2-7; D is unclear. The germline gives CDR1 KGHDR, CDR2 SFDVKD. The CDR3 contains 15 residues. Trimming removed 3 bases from V and 3 bases from J, with 14 bases in between. Here the CDR3 reads CATSDGRMANYEQYF. The CDR3 DNA follows: TGTGCCACCAGTGATGGCCGCATGGCAAACTACGAGCAGTACTTC.

V gene TRBV4-1 combines with J gene TRBJ1-3; 9 nucleotides align to TRBD1. V lost 0 bases to trimming and J lost 2 bases; unmatched junction nucleotides: 11. Germline V gives CDR1 MGHRA, CDR2 YSYEKL. The CDR3 is 19 residues long. CDR3 DNA: TGCGCCAGCAGCCAAGACTCATACCCGGGGACAGGGACTGGAAACACCATATATTTT. As protein: CASSQDSYPGTGTGNTIYF.

The CDR3 spells CAWSLSVSYEQYF. For the CDR3, the DNA is TGTGCCTGGAGTCTCAGTGTTTCCTACGAGCAGTACTTC. The genes are TRBV30 and TRBJ2-7; D uncertain. Deletions cut 2 bases from V and 1 base from J, with 9 bases between. Germline V CDR1 and CDR2: GTSNPN, SVGIG (reference sequence). The CDR3 sequence is 13 residues long.

This chain joins TRBV6-5 and TRBJ1-2, with 7 positions matching TRBD1. Germline V lookup: CDR1 MNHEY, CDR2 SVGAGI. The CDR3 has 12 amino acids. The J segment lost 5 bases and the V segment lost 6 bases, leaving 3 bases of the junction unmatched. The CDR3 nucleotides read TGTGCCAGCAGCAGGGGGAGGTATGGCTACACCTTC. Protein: CASSRGRYGYTF.

The chain carries TRBV3-1 (or the pseudogene TRBV3-2) and TRBJ2-5; D possibly corresponds to TRBD2 (5 bases). Germline values: CDR1 LGHDT, CDR2 YNNKEL (reference sequence). Trimming removed 0 bases at V and 2 bases at J, with 7 bases between. This CDR3 region has 14 residues. This CDR3 is CASSQDGGQETQYF. The CDR3 bases are TGTGCCAGCAGCCAAGATGGCGGGCAAGAGACCCAGTACTTC.

V gene TRBV6-5 combines with J gene TRBJ2-1; TRBD2 aligns across 8 bases. The germline V gene encodes CDR1 MNHEY and CDR2 SVGAGI. CDR3 size: 15 residues. Trimming at V came to 5 bases and at J to 4 bases, leaving 7 bases not matched to a gene. This CDR3 reads CASSHPQREYNEQFF. In DNA form, the CDR3 reads TGTGCCAGCAGTCACCCCCAGCGGGAGTACAATGAGCAGTTCTTC.

In its sample, this clone was seen once. The V gene is TRBV28, the J gene TRBJ1-4; TRBD1 might be the D (6 bases). Trimming pared 6 bases from V and 7 bases from J, leaving 24 bases between. The CDR3 runs 17 residues. Germline CDR1 and CDR2: MDHEN and SYDVKM. CDR3 DNA: TGTGCCAGCAGCCCAAGCGGGACACTATCGTATTCTGAAAAACTGTTTTTT. Encoded protein: CASSPSGTLSYSEKLFF.

The rearrangement joins TRBV7-9 to TRBJ2-2; 7 nucleotides line up with TRBD2. The CDR3 sequence is 14 residues long. The trim removed 8 bases at V and 6 bases at J, leaving 9 bases unmatched. The germline V gene encodes CDR1 SEHNR and CDR2 FQNEAQ (reference sequence). The CDR3 DNA sequence: TGTGCCAGCGGCGGCGGGAGTGGCGCCGGGGAGCTGTTTTTT. Translated: CASGGGSGAGELFF.

The V and J genes are TRBV7-3 and TRBJ2-2; 9 nucleotides line up with TRBD2. This CDR3 region has 17 residues. The V gene's germline CDR1 is SGHTA and CDR2 FQGTGA. J was trimmed by 6 bases and V by 6 bases; bases with no gene match: 14. The CDR3 nucleotides read TGTGCCAGCAGAGAAACGGGGCGGGAGGGGTCCCCCGGGGAGCTGTTTTTT. Translating gives CASRETGREGSPGELFF.

The chain has TRBV19 and TRBJ2-1; 8 bases are a match to TRBD2. This CDR3 spans 16 amino acids. From germline, CDR1 is LNHDA and CDR2 SQIVND (reference sequence). Trimming at V came to 4 bases and at J to 4 bases, leaving 9 bases not matched to a gene. The CDR3 bases are TGTGCCAGTAGTACCCTAGAGCGGGGGAGTTACAATGAGCAGTTCTTC. It specifies CASSTLERGSYNEQFF. Full variable domain (rest looked up from reference TRBV19 and TRBJ2-1): DGGITQSPKYLFRKEGQNVTLSCEQNLNHDAMYWYRQDPGQGLRLIYYSQIVNDFQKGDIAEGYSVSREKKESFPLTVTSAQKNPTAFYLCASSTLERGSYNEQFFGPGTRLTVL.

The chain has TRBV24-1 and TRBJ2-5; D unresolved. CDR3 size: 16 residues. V was trimmed by 3 bases and J by 5 bases, leaving 18 bases between them. Germline-derived CDR1 and CDR2 are KGHDR and SFDVKD. CDR3 in amino acids: CATSDPREVLRETQYF. The CDR3 bases are TGTGCCACCAGTGATCCCCGCGAGGTCCTACGGGAGACCCAGTACTTC.

This chain connects TRBV19 to TRBJ1-1; D ambiguous. This CDR3 has 15 residues. Trimming pared 4 bases from V and 0 bases from J, leaving 12 bases between. Germline values: CDR1 LNHDA, CDR2 SQIVND (reference sequence). DNA of the CDR3: TGTGCCAGTAGTACGTCTCCAACTATGAACACTGAAGCTTTCTTT. Translating it yields CASSTSPTMNTEAFF.

The chain uses TRBV7-9 and TRBJ2-2; possible D gene TRBD1, 5 bases. The CDR3 has 16 amino acids. CDR1 is SEHNR and CDR2 is FQNEAQ in the germline V gene (reference sequence). V dropped 5 bases and J dropped 4 bases, with 17 bases sitting between them. The CDR3 loop reads CASSPIDSISTGELFF. The DNA of the CDR3 is TGTGCCAGCAGCCCTATAGACAGCATTAGCACCGGGGAGCTGTTTTTT.

The chain has TRBV7-2 and TRBJ2-1; D gene unclear. Germline V gives CDR1 SGHTA, CDR2 FQGNSA. V lost 3 bases, J lost 0 bases, and 6 bases lay in between. This CDR3 region has 14 residues. The CDR3 loop reads CASSFRSSYNEQFF. CDR3 sequence (DNA): TGTGCCAGCAGCTTCCGGAGCTCCTACAATGAGCAGTTCTTC. The full variable domain, its missing parts supplied by reference TRBV7-2 and TRBJ2-1, is GAGVSQSPSNKVTEKGKDVELRCDPISGHTALYWYRQSLGQGLEFLIYFQGNSAPDKSGLPSDRFSAERTGGSVSTLTIQRTQQEDSAVYLCASSFRSSYNEQFFGPGTRLTVL.

The chain recombines TRBV6-5 with TRBJ2-4, with D unresolved. Germline V lookup: CDR1 MNHEY, CDR2 SVGAGI. Trimming stripped 0 bases from V and 1 base from J, with 10 bases between. This CDR3 is built from 16 residues. CDR3 in amino acids: CASSYSYYGAKNIQYF. In nucleotides, the CDR3 is TGTGCCAGCAGTTACTCGTACTATGGGGCCAAAAACATTCAGTACTTC.

The chain uses TRBV7-9 and TRBJ1-3, with D unresolved. The V gene lost 3 bases and the J gene lost 4 bases, with 13 bases spanning the gap. Germline V gives CDR1 SEHNR, CDR2 FQNEAQ (reference sequence). This CDR3 is 15 amino acids long. The CDR3 DNA is TGTGCCAGCAGCTTCCCGAGGTCTCACGGAAACACCATATATTTT. As protein: CASSFPRSHGNTIYF.

The chain recombines TRBV25-1 with TRBJ2-3, with D perhaps matching TRBD1 (6 bases). The V end lost 3 bases, the J end lost 3 bases, and 13 bases lay between the germline ends. CDR3 length: 15 amino acids. Germline loops: CDR1 MGHDK, CDR2 SYGVNS. CDR3 in amino acids: CASSDDRKGTDTQYF. The DNA for the CDR3 is TGTGCCAGCAGTGATGACAGGAAGGGGACAGATACGCAGTATTTT.

The chain joins TRBV5-5 to TRBJ2-7; 7 nucleotides match TRBD2. V was clipped by 4 bases and J by 5 bases; unmatched bases: 6. Looked up from germline, CDR1 is SGHKS and CDR2 is YYEKEE (reference sequence). This CDR3 has 13 residues. CDR3 sequence (DNA): TGTGCCAGCAGCGGGATTGCGGGAGACGAGCAGTACTTC. Translating it yields CASSGIAGDEQYF.

This rearrangement joins TRBV7-6 to TRBJ2-2; 7 positions match TRBD1. CDR3 length: 16 residues. Germline V gene data show CDR1 as SGHVS and CDR2 as FNYEAQ. V was clipped by 5 bases and J by 5 bases; unmatched bases: 11. CDR3 sequence reads: CASSRFSATGTGELFF. In nucleotides, the CDR3 is TGTGCCAGCAGCCGTTTTAGTGCGACAGGGACCGGGGAGCTGTTTTTT. Supplemented by reference TRBV7-6 and TRBJ2-2, the full variable domain reads GAGVSQSPRYKVTKRGQDVALRCDPISGHVSLYWYRQALGQGPEFLTYFNYEAQQDKSGLPNDRFSAERPEGSISTLTIQRTEQRDSAMYRCASSRFSATGTGELFFGEGSRLTVL.

This chain joins TRBV20-1 and TRBJ1-5; D might be TRBD1 (5 bases). V dropped 3 bases and J dropped 13 bases, with 13 bases sitting between them. The V gene's germline CDR1 is DFQATT and CDR2 SNEGSKA (reference sequence). This CDR3 is built from 11 residues. The CDR3 DNA sequence: TGCAGTGCTAGGGGGCAGATTCATCAGCATTTT. Protein sequence: CSARGQIHQHF.